This T cell receptor (beta chain) was identified during a study of technical replicates of blood from a few donors. The CDR3 loop spans 13 amino acids. Looked up from germline, CDR1 is SGHRS and CDR2 is YFSETQ. Trimming cost V 3 bases and J 7 bases, with 10 bases left between them. Generated by immunoSEQ multiplex PCR, the TCRdb table keeps only in-frame clones and is missing some. The profile shows around 79,000 clones, about 90% of them singletons. Material: T cells isolated from PBMCs. This receptor was obtained from a human donor in good health. Some clones in this sample may be carry-over from other donors' samples. The chain employs TRBV5-1 and TRBJ2-2; TRBD2 might be the D (6 bases). The CDR3 loop is CASSSTGVGELFF. In nucleotides, the CDR3 is TGCGCCAGCAGCTCAACGGGAGTCGGGGAGCTGTTTTTT.